The clone carrying this TCR beta chain was detected many times. Its target is unknown. TCRdb itself ran the 5' RACE reads through MiXCR, one entry per CDR3 protein. The sample shows about 31,000 distinct CDR3 sequences, about 6.8% of them seen only once. J was trimmed by 6 bases and V by 3 bases; bases with no gene match: 7. The germline gives CDR1 MDHEN, CDR2 SYDVKM. The CDR3 runs to 14 residues. The data derive from a study of CD8 T cells in ankylosing spondylitis. Study-wide points: Significantly higher representation of disease-linked clones was reported for matched ankylosing spondylitis synovial fluid. The disease-linked clones had a CD8+ phenotype and low blood frequencies. What appeared characteristic of ankylosing spondylitis blood was a TCR beta motif of about eight highly homologous variants. Past studies reported some motif variants in reactive arthritis synovial fluid and blood.

This chain uses TRBV28 with TRBJ2-7, with 8 bases fitting TRBD2. The source is a male donor with ankylosing spondylitis or in good health (not recorded which). Sequencing was done on a sample of blood, either unsorted or a sorted T cell fraction (not recorded which). In DNA form, the CDR3 reads TGTGCCAGCAGTTTCCGGGGGGGATATTTCGAGCAGTACTTC. Protein sequence: CASSFRGGYFEQYF.